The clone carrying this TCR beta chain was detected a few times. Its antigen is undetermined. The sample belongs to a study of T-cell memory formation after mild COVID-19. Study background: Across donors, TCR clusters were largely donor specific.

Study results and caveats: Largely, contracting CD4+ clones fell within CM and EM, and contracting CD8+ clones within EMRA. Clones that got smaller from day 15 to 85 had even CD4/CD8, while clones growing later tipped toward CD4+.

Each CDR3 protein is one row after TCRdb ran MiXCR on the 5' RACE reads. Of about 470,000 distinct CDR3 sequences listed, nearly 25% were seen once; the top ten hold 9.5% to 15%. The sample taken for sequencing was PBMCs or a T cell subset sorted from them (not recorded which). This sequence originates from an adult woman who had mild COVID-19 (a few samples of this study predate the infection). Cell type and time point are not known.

This CDR3 is CASSSGESTYNEQFF. The CDR3 coding sequence is TGTGCCAGCAGCTCAGGGGAATCGACCTACAATGAGCAGTTCTTC. The chain employs TRBV5-5 and TRBJ2-1; TRBD1 might be the D (6 bases). The V gene lost 3 bases and the J gene lost 2 bases, with 12 bases spanning the gap. The CDR3 is made up of 15 amino acids. CDR1 is SGHKS, CDR2 YYEKEE, per germline (reference sequence).